In its sample, the clone carrying this T cell receptor beta chain is medium-sized. The CDR3 runs 12 residues. Treatment meaning: treatment-naive control, cytoreductive nephrectomy. This sample was included in a study of radiation and T cells in renal cell carcinoma. Sequencing was performed with immunoSEQ multiplex PCR; in TCRdb, only in-frame clones are kept and a portion is missing. This table has about 15,000 clones, 55% to 60% appearing once. The source material was tumor tissue, sampled from a patient whose treatment was nephrectomy without radiotherapy. This chain connects TRBV21-1 to TRBJ2-7; the table's TRBD2 call for D was not verified on the DNA. TRBV21-1 is a listed pseudogene. This clonotype was obtained from a man aged 45-65 years with renal cell carcinoma. The CDR3 reads CANTVAAYEQYF. The CDR3 DNA reads as TGTGCCAATACGGTCGCTGCCTACGAGCAGTACTTC.